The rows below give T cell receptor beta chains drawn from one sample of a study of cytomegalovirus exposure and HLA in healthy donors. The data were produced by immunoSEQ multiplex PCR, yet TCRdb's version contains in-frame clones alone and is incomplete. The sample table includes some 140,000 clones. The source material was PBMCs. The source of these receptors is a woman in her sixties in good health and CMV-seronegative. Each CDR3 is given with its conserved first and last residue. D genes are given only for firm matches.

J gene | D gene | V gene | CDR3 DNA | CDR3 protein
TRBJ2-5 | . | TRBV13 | TGTGCCAGCAGCCTCCGACAGGGAGGAGGAGAGACCCAGTACTTC | CASSLRQGGGETQYF
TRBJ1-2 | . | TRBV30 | TGTGCCTGGAGTGTGTACAGGTCCCTCTATGGCTACACCTTC | CAWSVYRSLYGYTF
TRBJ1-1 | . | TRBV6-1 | TGTGCCAGCAGTCTGGGGGGTAAGACTGAAGCTTTCTTT | CASSLGGKTEAFF
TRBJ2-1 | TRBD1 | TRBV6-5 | TGTGCCACCACCCCGGGACAGGGGGCGAGGGAGTTCTTC | CATTPGQGAREFF
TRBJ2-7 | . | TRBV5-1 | TGCGCCAGCAGCCCCGCGGCATCCTACGAGCAGTACTTC | CASSPAASYEQYF
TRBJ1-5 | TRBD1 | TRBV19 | TGTGCCAGTAGTATTTACTCGACAGGGGGCAATCAGCCCCAGCATTTT | CASSIYSTGGNQPQHF
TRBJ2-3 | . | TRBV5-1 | TGCGCCAGCAGCGAAAACAGGGCGCGGACCACAGATACGCAGTATTTT | CASSENRARTTDTQYF
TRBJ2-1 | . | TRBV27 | TGTGCCAGCAGTTTACGCCGCGATGAGCAGTTCTTC | CASSLRRDEQFF
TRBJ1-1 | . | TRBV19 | TGTGCCAGTAGTATCACTGAGAACACTGAAGCTTTCTTT | CASSITENTEAFF
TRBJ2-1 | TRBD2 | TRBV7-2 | TGTGCCAGCAGCCGCCGACTAGCGGGGGGCCTAGAATACAATGAGCAGTTCTTC | CASSRRLAGGLEYNEQFF
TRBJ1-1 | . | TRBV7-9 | TGTGCCAGCAGCTTGGGAGGGGTGAACACTGAAGCTTTCTTT | CASSLGGVNTEAFF
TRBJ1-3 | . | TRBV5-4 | TGTGCCAGCAGCACCAGGACAGCAAAGGGAAACACCATATATTTT | CASSTRTAKGNTIYF
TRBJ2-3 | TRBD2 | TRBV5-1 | TGCGCCAGCAGCCTCCTAGCGGGGGGCGGTACAGATACGCAGTATTTT | CASSLLAGGGTDTQYF
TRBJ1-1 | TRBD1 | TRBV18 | TGTGCCAGCTCACCACCCGGGACAGGGCAGAACACTGAAGCTTTCTTT | CASSPPGTGQNTEAFF
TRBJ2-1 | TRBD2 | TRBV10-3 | TGTGCCATCTCAGCGGGAGGATACAATGAGCAGTTCTTC | CAISAGGYNEQFF
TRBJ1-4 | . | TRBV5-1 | TGCGCCAGCAGCAACGGACAGCATGGATTTAATGAAAAACTGTTTTTT | CASSNGQHGFNEKLFF
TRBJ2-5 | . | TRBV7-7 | TGTGCTAGCACAGCCTCCCCACAGGGAGACCAGTACTTC | CASTASPQGDQYF
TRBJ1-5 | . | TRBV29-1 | TGCAGCGCCCGGAGGTCCCTTGGAGAGCCCCAGCATTTT | CSARRSLGEPQHF
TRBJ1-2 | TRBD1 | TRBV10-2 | TGCGCCAGCAAGTCACATCTATGGGACAGGCAGAACTATGGCTACACCTTC | CASKSHLWDRQNYGYTF
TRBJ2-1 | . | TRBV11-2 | TGTGCCAGCACCTGGGGGGAGAGCTCCTACAATGAGCAGTTCTTC | CASTWGESSYNEQFF
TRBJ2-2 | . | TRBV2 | TGTGCCAGCAGTGAAGGCAGGGTAAACACCGGGGAGCTGTTTTTT | CASSEGRVNTGELFF
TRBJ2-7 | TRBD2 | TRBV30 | TGTGCCTGGAGTATCGCTAGCGGAAGGTACGAGCAGTACTTC | CAWSIASGRYEQYF
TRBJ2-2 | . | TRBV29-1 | TGCAGCGTTGGAGCAATGAACACCGGGGAGCTGTTTTTT | CSVGAMNTGELFF
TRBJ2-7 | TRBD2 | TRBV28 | TGTGCCAGCAGGGGAGCGGGGACCCAGGGCCTCTACGAGCAGTACTTC | CASRGAGTQGLYEQYF
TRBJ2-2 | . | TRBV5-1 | TGCGCCAGCAGCTTGCCACAGGGGAACACCGGGGAGCTGTTTTTT | CASSLPQGNTGELFF
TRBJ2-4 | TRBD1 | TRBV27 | TGTGCCAGCAGTTCGACAGGGCGTATAAACATTCAGTACTTC | CASSSTGRINIQYF
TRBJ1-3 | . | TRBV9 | TGTGCCAGCAGCGTAGCTTTGGAGGACACCATATATTTT | CASSVALEDTIYF
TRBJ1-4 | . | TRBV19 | TGTGCCAGTAGTAGAACAATGACAACTAATGAAAAACTGTTTTTT | CASSRTMTTNEKLFF